This TCR beta chain originates from a study of cytomegalovirus exposure and HLA in healthy donors. Study results and limitations: A later examination showed that TCR association rates differed by HLA locus, with DRB1 most and HLA-C fewest.

This CDR3 is built from 14 residues. Germline V CDR1 and CDR2: SGHTA, FQGTGA. Trimming stripped 2 bases from V and 0 bases from J, with 7 bases between. About this clone itself: Its matching antigen is unknown.

PCR used 60 Vbeta primers and 13 Jbeta primers. The repertoire was sequenced with immunoSEQ multiplex PCR; TCRdb's copy has only in-frame clones and lacks some. The table shows about 100,000 clones, with approximately 72% occurring only once. The specimen was PBMCs. The clonotype originates from a middle-aged woman in good health and CMV-seronegative. The chain links TRBV7-3 to TRBJ1-1, with D unresolved. The chain's CDR3 is CASSLSGMNTEAFF. CDR3 DNA sequence: TGTGCCAGCAGCTTATCCGGGATGAACACTGAAGCTTTCTTT.